This T cell receptor beta chain was sequenced in a study of CXCR3-negative and CXCR3-positive naive CD8 T cells (dated by TCRdb to the late 2010s). With respect to the entire study: In total, 110 million to 150 million TRB reads were obtained, corresponding to roughly 1.5 +/- 0.3 million reads per library. Diversity and physicochemical repertoire analyses were performed on 11 donors pooled from two independent experiments. For the TRBV-TRBJ cluster analysis, the naive subsets came from a handful of donors, while the memory cells came from 3 donors. The paper as a whole reports these results and caveats: Compared with CXCR3-negative naive cells, CXCR3-positive naive cells had TRB CDR3s with higher hydrophobicity (lower Kidera factor 4), lower energy, and higher strength and volume indices. Naive CXCR3-negative and CXCR3-positive cells from the same donor showed similar TRBV-TRBJ usage, whereas memory cells showed distinct patterns. Comparably high repertoire diversity was found in both naive subsets, whereas much lower repertoire diversity was found in memory CD8+ T cells. CXCR3 expression partially decreased after cryopreservation, so most assays used freshly isolated PBMCs. Because surface CD5, which is linked to self-reactivity in mice, was comparable between the naive subsets, TCR interaction strength was also inferred from the physicochemical properties of TRB CDR3s.

As regards this clonotype: What this receptor recognizes is not known.

Sequencing instrument: NextSeq 550. The Human TCR Profiling Kit (MiLaboratory) was used to make UMI-labeled 5' RACE TRB cDNA libraries. The full amount of extracted RNA was used for cDNA synthesis, and the full amount of resulting cDNA was used for PCR amplification. Libraries were prepared in parallel using an identical number of PCR cycles. Per the source publication's procedure: With a minimum of two reads required per UMI, MIGEC and MiXCR pulled out about 52,000 +/- 9,100 unique UMI-labeled TRB cDNA molecules from each library. On average, around 40,000 +/- 10,000 functional in-frame TRB CDR3 nucleotide clonotypes lacking stop codons were found per library. Diversity metrics, including normalized Shannon-Wiener and Chao1, were computed in VDJtools after downsampling to 5000 UMI-labeled TRB molecules per sample. VDJtools was used to calculate clonotype-size-weighted physicochemical properties of the central five CDR3 residues, namely interaction energy, strength, volume and Kidera factor 4. TCRdb reprocessed the reads into one record per CDR3 protein sequence, lacking DNA. The authors' filters were not applied to this entry. This sample's table carries 100,000 to 150,000 distinct CDR3 sequences. The top ten hold 0.29% of the sample.

The CDR3, from cysteine to phenylalanine, totals 15 residues. DNA is not recorded here. From a lookup of the germline V gene, CDR1 and CDR2 are MGHRA and YSYEKL. Each CD8+ T cell subset was flow-sorted in triplicate, and around 320,000 cells per subset were placed directly into RLT lysis buffer. To keep memory contaminants out, a stringent definition of naive CD8+ T cells was applied: CD45RO-CCR7+CD27+CD95-. Using standard density gradient centrifugation, peripheral blood mononuclear cells were isolated from buffy coats. A FACSAria III was used to flow-sort naive CXCR3-negative and CXCR3-positive CD8+ T cells. Total RNA was extracted from sorted cells with an RNeasy Mini Kit.

This clonotype was sampled from a human donor in good health. Some clones in this sample may be carry-over from other donors' samples. In this chain, TRBV4-1 is recombined with TRBJ1-3. Sequenced input: naive CXCR3- CD8+ T cells from blood. Interpreted using the paper, the cell subset or site label stands for: CD45RO-CCR7+CD27+CD95- naive CD8+ T cells lacking CXCR3 (TNR3-). The CDR3 loop reads CASSQDPGFGNTIYF.